Following are 23 T cell receptor beta chains from one sample sequenced in a study of T cells in localized non-small cell lung cancer. Sequenced by immunoSEQ multiplex PCR; TCRdb stores in-frame clones only, minus some. The profile covers tens of thousands of clones, with roughly nine tenths appearing a single time and about a tenth taken by the ten largest. The starting material was peripheral blood, obtained before any cancer treatment. These receptor sequences come from a woman aged 40-69 years with stage I lung adenocarcinoma.

The V call is TRBV5-5, the J call TRBJ1-2, with D possibly matching TRBD1 (6 bases). This CDR3 is 12 amino acids long. Germline loops: CDR1 SGHKS, CDR2 YYEKEE (reference sequence). Trimming took off 4 bases at V and 12 bases at J, with 16 bases between the two ends. CDR3 nucleotide sequence: TGTGCCAGCAGCCCTCGGAACAGGGCAAACACCTTC. Its protein product is CASSPRNRANTF.

This chain joins TRBV5-1 and TRBJ1-1, with 9 nucleotides matching TRBD1. The CDR3 covers 14 residues. V dropped 2 bases and J dropped 3; count of bases not matched to a gene: 2. The germline V gene encodes CDR1 SGHRS and CDR2 YFSETQ. Here the CDR3 DNA reads TGCGCCAGCAGCTTACAGGGGGCGGACACTGAAGCTTTCTTT. Translated: CASSLQGADTEAFF. Full variable domain (missing parts from reference TRBV5-1 and TRBJ1-1): KAGVTQTPRYLIKTRGQQVTLSCSPISGHRSVSWYQQTPGQGLQFLFEYFSETQRNKGNFPGRFSGRQFSNSRSEMNVSTLELGDSALYLCASSLQGADTEAFFGQGTRLTVV.

This chain joins TRBV15 and TRBJ2-1; TRBD1 might be the D (6 bases). Trimming cost V 1 base and J 0 bases, with 7 bases left between them. Germline CDR1 reads LNHNV; CDR2 reads YYDKDF (reference sequence). This CDR3 has 15 amino acids. The CDR3 is CATSRVTGSYNEQFF. The CDR3 nucleotides are TGTGCCACCAGCAGAGTGACAGGCTCCTACAATGAGCAGTTCTTC.

This rearrangement joins TRBV28 to TRBJ2-1; no reliable D call. Germline CDR1 and CDR2: MDHEN and SYDVKM. There are 15 residues in the CDR3. V lost 7 bases to trimming and J lost 0 bases, with 13 bases between them. The CDR3, as DNA: TGTGCCAGCAAGTCTCGGTGGAGCTCCTACAATGAGCAGTTCTTC. This codes for CASKSRWSSYNEQFF.

This chain links TRBV28 with TRBJ2-7; tentative D call: TRBD1 (5 bases). From germline, CDR1 is MDHEN and CDR2 SYDVKM. The V gene lost 3 bases and the J gene lost 1 base, with 10 bases spanning the gap. This CDR3 has 14 amino acids. The CDR3 loop reads CASSLDRGSYEQYF. CDR3 bases: TGTGCCAGCAGTTTGGATAGGGGTTCCTACGAGCAGTACTTC.

V usage is TRBV4-2 and J usage is TRBJ2-1; TRBD1 matches 7 bases. This CDR3 spans 14 amino acids. The V segment lost 1 base and the J segment 5 bases; nucleotides outside the gene matches: 2. Germline loops: CDR1 LGHNA, CDR2 YNFKEQ. CDR3 protein: CASSQATGNNEQFF. The CDR3 DNA is TGTGCCAGCAGCCAAGCGACAGGGAACAATGAGCAGTTCTTC.

This clone is a singleton in its sample. The chain employs TRBV7-6 and TRBJ1-3; a possible D gene is TRBD1 (5 bases). The CDR3 totals 16 residues. Germline V gene sequence: CDR1 SGHVS, CDR2 FNYEAQ. V was cut by 5 bases and J by 2 bases, with 16 bases left in between. The CDR3 loop is CASSPTGGRAGNTIYF. In DNA form, the CDR3 reads TGTGCCAGCAGCCCGACTGGGGGGAGGGCTGGAAACACCATATATTTT.

This clone appeared once. At one boundary the junction diverges from the germline segment, which might be a read error. Other DNA sequences in the sample encode the same CDR3. V usage is TRBV4-1 and J usage is TRBJ1-2, with D possibly matching TRBD1 (5 bases). This CDR3 contains 16 residues. Looked up from germline, CDR1 is MGHRA and CDR2 is YSYEKL. The CDR3 DNA reads TGTGCCAGCAGCCAAGGGGACGCGAGGTCGAACTATGGCTACACCTTC. It codes for CASSQGDARSNYGYTF.

J is TRBJ2-7 and V is TRBV9; a weak D match, TRBD1 (6 bases). Trimming shortened V by 0 bases and J by 2 bases, and 12 bases separated the two germline ends. Germline loops: CDR1 SGDLS, CDR2 YYNGEE. This CDR3 has 15 amino acids. For the CDR3, the DNA is TGTGCCAGCAGCGTAGCTCTAGGACAGACCTACGAGCAGTACTTC. It is translated as CASSVALGQTYEQYF.

The chain combines TRBV9 with TRBJ1-2; 7 bases align to TRBD1. V was pared by 3 bases and J by 4 bases, with 9 bases of the junction left unmatched. The CDR3 loop spans 15 amino acids. The germline CDR1 and CDR2 sequences are SGDLS and YYNGEE. The DNA for the CDR3 is TGTGCCAGCAGCGGATGGGACAGCCACCGCTATGGCTACACCTTC. Translation gives CASSGWDSHRYGYTF. The full variable domain, rest sourced from reference TRBV9 and TRBJ1-2, is DSGVTQTPKHLITATGQRVTLRCSPRSGDLSVYWYQQSLDQGLQFLIQYYNGEERAKGNILERFSAQQFPDLHSELNLSSLELGDSALYFCASSGWDSHRYGYTFGSGTRLTVV.

This clone was counted once. The J gene is TRBJ2-7, the V gene TRBV10-3; D uncertain. This CDR3 region has 13 residues. Germline V gene lookup returns CDR1 ENHRY and CDR2 SYGVKD. V was shortened by 4 bases and J by 4 bases, with 11 bases between the two germline ends. The CDR3 is CAISGVPGYEQYF. CDR3 in DNA: TGTGCCATCAGTGGGGTGCCTGGTTACGAGCAGTACTTC.

The V gene is TRBV19, the J gene TRBJ2-7; D gene uncertain. Germline CDR1 LNHDA, CDR2 SQIVND (reference sequence). The CDR3 runs to 9 residues. Trimming removed 9 bases at V and 6 bases at J, with 6 bases between. CDR3 DNA: TGTGCCAGAGAAACCGAGCAGTACTTC. It codes for CARETEQYF.

The J gene is TRBJ1-5, the V gene TRBV27; D is unresolved. Germline V gene sequence: CDR1 MNHEY, CDR2 SMNVEV (reference sequence). Trimming cost V 0 bases and J 3 bases, with 3 bases left between them. The CDR3 is 13 amino acids. The CDR3 sequence: CASSLSPNQPQHF. CDR3 nucleotides: TGTGCCAGCAGTTTATCCCCCAATCAGCCCCAGCATTTT.

V and J are TRBV5-4 and TRBJ2-3; D gene ambiguous. Germline loops: CDR1 SGHNT, CDR2 YYREEE (reference sequence). V shed 3 bases and J shed 2 bases, with 7 bases lying between them. The CDR3 loop spans 13 amino acids. Here the CDR3 reads CASSSQTTDTQYF. Written as DNA, the CDR3 is TGTGCCAGCAGCTCCCAAACCACAGATACGCAGTATTTT.

The chain employs TRBV15 and TRBJ2-5; tentative D call: TRBD2 (5 bases). CDR1 and CDR2 (germline): LNHNV, YYDKDF (reference sequence). This CDR3 is built from 15 residues. V was shortened by 0 bases and J by 4 bases, with 12 bases between the two germline ends. This CDR3 is CATSRDMAGPETQYF. DNA for the CDR3: TGTGCCACCAGCAGAGATATGGCGGGCCCAGAGACCCAGTACTTC.

V usage is TRBV5-1 and J usage is TRBJ1-2; the D is unclear. This CDR3 contains 12 residues. V was trimmed by 0 bases and J by 8 bases, leaving 8 bases between them. Germline V gives CDR1 SGHRS, CDR2 YFSETQ. CDR3 sequence reads: CASSLGTWGYTF. The DNA of the CDR3 is TGCGCCAGCAGCTTGGGGACGTGGGGCTACACCTTC.

This chain links TRBV28 with TRBJ2-5; 8 bases are a match to TRBD1. CDR3 length: 14 amino acids. The V segment lost 3 bases and the J segment 5 bases; nucleotides outside the gene matches: 5. The germline CDR1 and CDR2 sequences are MDHEN and SYDVKM. Here the CDR3 reads CASSFPRGLETQYF. In nucleotides, the CDR3 is TGTGCCAGCAGTTTCCCCAGGGGGCTTGAGACCCAGTACTTC.

This chain joins TRBV6-5 and TRBJ1-2, with 9 bases that match TRBD1. CDR3 length equals 15 residues. The J segment lost 2 bases and the V segment lost 5 bases, leaving 6 bases of the junction unmatched. Germline values: CDR1 MNHEY, CDR2 SVGAGI. The CDR3 here is CASSNGGTGNYGYTF. The DNA of the CDR3 is TGTGCCAGCAGTAACGGCGGGACAGGGAACTATGGCTACACCTTC.

The chain couples TRBV2 to TRBJ2-5; maybe TRBD1 (5 bases). V was trimmed by 4 bases and J by 0 bases, leaving 15 bases between them. Germline CDR1 reads SNHLY; CDR2 reads FYNNEI. The CDR3 runs to 16 residues. The CDR3 reads CASSGTPLKHQETQYF. The CDR3 DNA sequence: TGTGCCAGCAGTGGGACACCTTTAAAACACCAAGAGACCCAGTACTTC.

The chain couples TRBV11-2 to TRBJ2-3; the D gene could be TRBD1 or TRBD2 (5 bases each). V lost 3 bases, J lost 2 bases, and 15 bases lay in between. Germline values: CDR1 SGHAT, CDR2 FQNNGV. CDR3 length: 16 amino acids. CDR3 nucleotides: TGTGCCAGCAGCTTTACCTTCGAGGGGCCCACAGATACGCAGTATTTT. It encodes CASSFTFEGPTDTQYF.

This chain uses TRBV27 with TRBJ2-3; the match to TRBD2 covers 9 bases. Germline trimming cut 7 bases from V and 4 bases from J; bases unmatched to any gene: 6. Germline V CDR1 and CDR2: MNHEY, SMNVEV (reference sequence). The CDR3 spans 14 residues. Here the CDR3 DNA reads TGTGCCAGCAATGCGGGAGGGCCGGCAGATACGCAGTATTTT. It yields the protein CASNAGGPADTQYF.

The V and J genes are TRBV28 and TRBJ2-3; 14 positions match TRBD2. The germline V gene has CDR1 MDHEN and CDR2 SYDVKM. This CDR3 is 16 amino acids long. The trim removed 6 bases at V and 6 bases at J, leaving 8 bases unmatched. This chain's CDR3 is CASSPPGLAGADTQYF. CDR3 in DNA: TGTGCCAGCAGCCCTCCGGGACTAGCGGGAGCCGATACGCAGTATTTT.

This clone was found once. This chain joins TRBV15 and TRBJ2-4, with a weak D call TRBD1 (6 bases). CDR1 LNHNV and CDR2 YYDKDF come from the germline V gene (reference sequence). V lost 0 bases to trimming and J lost 13 bases, with 19 bases between them. The CDR3 extends over 15 amino acids. The CDR3: CATSRDRGGLLLQYF. The CDR3 bases are TGTGCCACCAGCAGAGATAGAGGGGGATTGTTATTACAGTACTTC. The entire variable domain, with the rest obtained from reference TRBV15 and TRBJ2-4, is as follows: DAMVIQNPRYQVTQFGKPVTLSCSQTLNHNVMYWYQQKSSQAPKLLFHYYDKDFNNEADTPDNFQSRRPNTSFCFLDIRSPGLGDTAMYLCATSRDRGGLLLQYFGAGTRLSVL.